This TCR beta chain was retrieved from a study of beta chain features in type 1 diabetes. Background on the study: Similarity in age, gender and cell yields was seen between patients and healthy donors. The study's findings and limits: Among patients with Type 1 diabetes, TCRB CDR3s were moderately but significantly shorter in every one of the four CD4+ subsets.

Sequencing targeted expressed TCRB transcripts, as all isolated RNA had been reverse transcribed. The assay was immunoSEQ multiplex PCR, and TCRdb's table has in-frame clones only and misses some. The sample has 600,000 to 700,000 clones; roughly an eighth are singletons. Comments on this clone: The antigen is not known.

Germline values: CDR1 SGHAT, CDR2 FQNNGV. V was pared by 0 bases and J by 1 base, with 3 bases between. The CDR3 has 13 residues. CD45RO/CCR7/CD25/CD127/CD95/CD27 staining was used to isolate CD4+ naive, central memory, regulatory and stem cell-like memory cells by sorting. The purity of all sorted populations exceeded 95%. This sequence originates from a man aged 18 to 29 with type 1 diabetes. The chain couples TRBV11-2 to TRBJ1-1; D gene unclear. The sample was naive CD4+ T cells from blood. The CDR3 nucleotides are TGTGCCAGCAGCTTAGACAGGAACACTGAAGCTTTCTTT. It specifies CASSLDRNTEAFF.